Here is one TCR beta chain with its context. Its antigen is as yet unknown. The sample originates from a study of cytomegalovirus exposure and HLA in healthy donors. Across the whole study: Roughly 85 million unique TCRs from HLA-typed donors were held in an early release of data.

V lost 5 bases, J lost 5 bases, and 16 bases stayed unmatched. CDR1 and CDR2 (germline): SGHDT, YYEEEE. CDR3 length: 17 residues. General study findings and limits: As immune exposure information, only CMV serostatus was available. Other equally common chains were less clonally expanded than HLA-associated TCR beta chains, a later analysis showed.

Primers for the PCR totalled 60 Vbeta and 13 Jbeta. Measured with immunoSEQ multiplex PCR; TCRdb has only the in-frame clones, and not every one. The data show about 130,000 clones, roughly 72% seen once. This receptor was identified in a male donor in good health and CMV-seronegative. The V call is TRBV5-6, the J call TRBJ1-1; 9 positions match TRBD1. The source material was PBMCs. This chain's CDR3 is CASRRSSPGQGGTEAFF. CDR3 in DNA: TGTGCCAGCAGGAGGAGTAGCCCGGGACAGGGAGGTACTGAAGCTTTCTTT.